The 5 T cell receptor beta chains below all came from one sample that was sequenced in a study of control samples from healthy donors and cancer patients. The assay was immunoSEQ multiplex PCR, and TCRdb's table has in-frame clones only and misses some. Counted here are tens of thousands of clones, approximately 87% occurring once; the ten biggest clones make up 25% to 30%. Sequencing used blood. The source is a man over 45 in good health.

The V gene is TRBV19, the J gene TRBJ1-5, with TRBD1 matching over 9 bases. The J segment lost 6 bases and the V segment lost 7 bases, leaving 10 bases of the junction unmatched. The CDR3 runs to 15 residues. Germline V gives CDR1 LNHDA, CDR2 SQIVND (reference sequence). CDR3 in amino acids: CASTDRGYVGQPQHF. In DNA form, the CDR3 reads TGTGCCAGTACGGACAGGGGTTATGTAGGTCAGCCCCAGCATTTT.

In its sample, this clone was seen once. J is TRBJ2-7 and V is TRBV21-1. TRBV21-1 represents a pseudogene. The CDR3 sequence is 14 residues long. The CDR3 DNA reads as TGTGCCCAACCCACAGAGCGCTTAACCAACGAGCAGTACTTC. This encodes CAQPTERLTNEQYF.

This clone was detected a few times. This chain joins TRBV19 and TRBJ1-1, with 7 bases aligning to TRBD1. V was clipped by 3 bases and J by 0 bases; unmatched bases: 7. This CDR3 contains 16 residues. Germline V gene sequence: CDR1 LNHDA, CDR2 SQIVND (reference sequence). The CDR3 here is CASSIPAGGLNTEAFF. The CDR3 DNA sequence: TGTGCCAGTAGTATCCCGGCAGGGGGGCTGAACACTGAAGCTTTCTTT.

This clone came up once. V is TRBV14 and J is TRBJ2-3, with 8 bases fitting TRBD2. The ends lost 4 bases at V and 6 bases at J; junction bases unmatched: 9. The CDR3 runs to 15 residues. Germline V lookup: CDR1 SGHDN, CDR2 FVKESK. The CDR3 DNA reads TGTGCCAGCAGCCCCCGAATGACTAGCGCGGATACGCAGTATTTT. Translating gives CASSPRMTSADTQYF.

In DNA form, the CDR3 reads TGTGCCAGCAGCTCAGGATGGAACACTGAAGCTTTCTTT. Translating gives CASSSGWNTEAFF. This sequence joins TRBV5-6 and TRBJ1-1; D remains unclear. Germline V gene sequence: CDR1 SGHDT, CDR2 YYEEEE. This CDR3 has 13 residues. Trimming took off 3 bases at V and 1 base at J, with 7 bases between the two ends. The whole variable domain, remainder taken from reference TRBV5-6 and TRBJ1-1, is DAGVTQSPTHLIKTRGQQVTLRCSPKSGHDTVSWYQQALGQGPQFIFQYYEEEERQRGNFPDRFSGHQFPNYSSELNVNALLLGDSALYLCASSSGWNTEAFFGQGTRLTVV.